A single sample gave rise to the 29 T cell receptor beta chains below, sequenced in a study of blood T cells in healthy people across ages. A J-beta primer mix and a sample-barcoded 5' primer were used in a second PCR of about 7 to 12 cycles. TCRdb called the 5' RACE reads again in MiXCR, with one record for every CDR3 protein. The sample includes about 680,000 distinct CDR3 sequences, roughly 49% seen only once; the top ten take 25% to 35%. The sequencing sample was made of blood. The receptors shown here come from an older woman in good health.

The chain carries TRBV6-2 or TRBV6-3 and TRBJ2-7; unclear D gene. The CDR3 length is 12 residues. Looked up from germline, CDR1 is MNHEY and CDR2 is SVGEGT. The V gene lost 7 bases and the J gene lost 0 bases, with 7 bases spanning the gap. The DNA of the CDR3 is TGTGCCAGCAATGAGGCCTCCTACGAGCAGTACTTC. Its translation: CASNEASYEQYF.

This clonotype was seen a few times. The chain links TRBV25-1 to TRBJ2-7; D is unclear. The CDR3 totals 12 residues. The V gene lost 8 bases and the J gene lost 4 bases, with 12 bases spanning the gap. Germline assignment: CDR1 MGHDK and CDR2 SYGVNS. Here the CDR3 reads CASGRTEYEQYF. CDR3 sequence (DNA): TGTGCCAGCGGAAGAACAGAGTACGAGCAGTACTTC.

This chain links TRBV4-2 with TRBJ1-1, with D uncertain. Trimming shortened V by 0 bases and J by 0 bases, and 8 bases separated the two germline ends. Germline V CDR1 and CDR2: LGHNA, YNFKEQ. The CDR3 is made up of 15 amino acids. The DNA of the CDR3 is TGTGCCAGCAGCCAAGATGGCCACATGAACACTGAAGCTTTCTTT. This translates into CASSQDGHMNTEAFF.

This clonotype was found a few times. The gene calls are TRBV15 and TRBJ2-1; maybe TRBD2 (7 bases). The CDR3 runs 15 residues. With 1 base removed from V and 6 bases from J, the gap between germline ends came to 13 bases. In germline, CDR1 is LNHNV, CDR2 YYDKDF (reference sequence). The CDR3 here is CATSRGGGMINEQFF. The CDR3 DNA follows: TGTGCCACCAGCAGAGGCGGGGGCATGATCAATGAGCAGTTCTTC.

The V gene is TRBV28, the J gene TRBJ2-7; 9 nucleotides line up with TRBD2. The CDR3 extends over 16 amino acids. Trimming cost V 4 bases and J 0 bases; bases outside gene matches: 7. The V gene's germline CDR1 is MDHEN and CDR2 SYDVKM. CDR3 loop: CASSSQREAYSYEQYF. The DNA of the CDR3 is TGTGCCAGCAGTTCCCAGCGGGAGGCCTACTCCTACGAGCAGTACTTC.

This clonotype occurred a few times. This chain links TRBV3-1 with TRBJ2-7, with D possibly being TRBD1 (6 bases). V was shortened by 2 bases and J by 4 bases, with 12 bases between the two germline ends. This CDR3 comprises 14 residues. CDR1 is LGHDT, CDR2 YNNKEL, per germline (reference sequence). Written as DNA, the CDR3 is TGTGCCAGCAGCCAAAGTCCAGGGGAATACGAGCAGTACTTC. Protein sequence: CASSQSPGEYEQYF.

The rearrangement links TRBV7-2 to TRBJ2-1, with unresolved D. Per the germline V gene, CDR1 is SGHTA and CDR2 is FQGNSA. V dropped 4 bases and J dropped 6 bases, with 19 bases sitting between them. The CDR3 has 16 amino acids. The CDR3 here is CASSSSPGLTGNEQFF. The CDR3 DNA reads TGTGCCAGCAGCTCTAGTCCGGGCCTCACGGGCAATGAGCAGTTCTTC.

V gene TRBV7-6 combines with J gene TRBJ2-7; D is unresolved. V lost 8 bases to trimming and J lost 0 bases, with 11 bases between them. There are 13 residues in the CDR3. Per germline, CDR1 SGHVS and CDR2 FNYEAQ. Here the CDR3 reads CASAYSTSYEQYF. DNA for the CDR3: TGTGCCAGCGCCTATTCGACCTCCTACGAGCAGTACTTC.

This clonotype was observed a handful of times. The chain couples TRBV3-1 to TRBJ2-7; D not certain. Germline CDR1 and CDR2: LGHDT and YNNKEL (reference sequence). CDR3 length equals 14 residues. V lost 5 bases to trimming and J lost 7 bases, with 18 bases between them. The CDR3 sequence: CASSFGPGEYEQYF. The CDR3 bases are TGTGCCAGCAGCTTTGGACCCGGTGAGTATGAGCAGTACTTC.

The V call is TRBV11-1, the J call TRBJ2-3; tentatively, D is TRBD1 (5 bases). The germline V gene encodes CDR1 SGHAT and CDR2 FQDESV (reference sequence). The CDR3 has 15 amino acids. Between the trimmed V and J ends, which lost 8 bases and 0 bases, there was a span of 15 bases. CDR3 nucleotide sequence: TGTGCCAGCGGTGGGGCACTAAAGAGCACAGATACGCAGTATTTT. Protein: CASGGALKSTDTQYF. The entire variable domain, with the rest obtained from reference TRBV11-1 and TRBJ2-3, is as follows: EAEVAQSPRYKITEKSQAVAFWCDPISGHATLYWYRQILGQGPELLVQFQDESVVDDSQLPKDRFSAERLKGVDSTLKIQPAELGDSAMYLCASGGALKSTDTQYFGPGTRLTVL.

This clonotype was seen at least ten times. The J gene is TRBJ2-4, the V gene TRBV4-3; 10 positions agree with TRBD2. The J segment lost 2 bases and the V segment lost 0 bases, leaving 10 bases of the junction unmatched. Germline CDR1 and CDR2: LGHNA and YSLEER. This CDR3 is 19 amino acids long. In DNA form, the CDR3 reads TGCGCCAGCAGCCAAGATCCATTTCCGGGACTAGCGACCAAAAACATTCAGTACTTC. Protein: CASSQDPFPGLATKNIQYF.

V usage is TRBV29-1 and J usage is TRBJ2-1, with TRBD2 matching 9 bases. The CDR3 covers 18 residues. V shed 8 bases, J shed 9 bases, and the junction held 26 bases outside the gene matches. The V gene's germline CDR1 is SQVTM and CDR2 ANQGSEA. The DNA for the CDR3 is TGCAGCCACGGTCGAATTAGCGGGAGAAGACAGGATAGTGGTGAGCAGTTCTTC. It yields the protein CSHGRISGRRQDSGEQFF.

The CDR3 here is CASSLRYTGYNEQYF. The CDR3, as DNA: TGTGCCAGCAGCTTGCGGTACACTGGGTACAATGAGCAGTACTTC. The rearrangement uses TRBV7-9 and TRBJ2-7; D is ambiguous. The CDR3 is made up of 15 amino acids. Deletions cut 3 bases from V and 7 bases from J, with 19 bases between. CDR1 SEHNR and CDR2 FQNEAQ come from the germline V gene (reference sequence).

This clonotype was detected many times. The CDR3 DNA is TGTGCCAGCAGCGCTTTAGGACAGGGGGCGGTCGAGCAGTACTTC. This translates into CASSALGQGAVEQYF. V is TRBV7-2 and J is TRBJ2-7, with 11 bases lining up with TRBD1. V trimming: 5 bases; J trimming: 6 bases; junction bases outside the gene matches: 9. The V gene's germline CDR1 is SGHTA and CDR2 FQGNSA. The CDR3 has 15 residues.

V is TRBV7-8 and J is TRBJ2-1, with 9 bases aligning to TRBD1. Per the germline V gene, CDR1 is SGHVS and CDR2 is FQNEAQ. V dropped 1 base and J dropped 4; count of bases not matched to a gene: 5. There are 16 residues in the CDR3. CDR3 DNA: TGTGCCAGCAGCTTAGAAAACAGGGGGCCTTACAATGAGCAGTTCTTC. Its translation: CASSLENRGPYNEQFF.

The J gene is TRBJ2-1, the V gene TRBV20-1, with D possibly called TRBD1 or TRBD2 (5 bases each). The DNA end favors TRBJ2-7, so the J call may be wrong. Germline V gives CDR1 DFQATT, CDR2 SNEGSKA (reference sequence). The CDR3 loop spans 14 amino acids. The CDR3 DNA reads TGCAGTGCGAGTCCCGGGACGGGGTACAATGAGCAGTACTTC. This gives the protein CSASPGTGYNEQYF.

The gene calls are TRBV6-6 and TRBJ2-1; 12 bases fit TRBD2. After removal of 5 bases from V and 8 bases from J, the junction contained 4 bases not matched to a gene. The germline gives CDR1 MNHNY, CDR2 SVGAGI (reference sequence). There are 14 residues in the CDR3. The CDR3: CASSRTSGKDEQFF. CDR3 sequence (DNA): TGTGCCAGCAGTCGGACTAGCGGGAAAGATGAGCAGTTCTTC.

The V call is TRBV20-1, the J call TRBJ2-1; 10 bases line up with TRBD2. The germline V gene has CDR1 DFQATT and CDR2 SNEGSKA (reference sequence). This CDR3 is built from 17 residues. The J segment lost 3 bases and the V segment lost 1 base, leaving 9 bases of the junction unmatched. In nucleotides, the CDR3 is TGCAGTGCTAGAGCCTTGAGGACTAGCGGAGACTACAATGAGCAGTTCTTC. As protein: CSARALRTSGDYNEQFF.

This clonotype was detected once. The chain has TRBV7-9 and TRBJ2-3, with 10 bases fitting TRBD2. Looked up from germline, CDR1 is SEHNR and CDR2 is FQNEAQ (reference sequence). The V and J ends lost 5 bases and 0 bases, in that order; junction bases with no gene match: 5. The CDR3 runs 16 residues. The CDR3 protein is CASSVRTSGSTDTQYF. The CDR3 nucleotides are TGTGCCAGCAGCGTCCGGACTAGCGGAAGCACAGATACGCAGTATTTT.

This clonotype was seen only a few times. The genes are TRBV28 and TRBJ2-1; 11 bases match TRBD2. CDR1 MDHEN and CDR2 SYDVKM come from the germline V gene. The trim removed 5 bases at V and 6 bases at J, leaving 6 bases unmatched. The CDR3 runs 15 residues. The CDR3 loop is CASSIAGGGGNEQFF. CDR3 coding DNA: TGTGCCAGCAGTATAGCGGGAGGGGGAGGCAATGAGCAGTTCTTC.

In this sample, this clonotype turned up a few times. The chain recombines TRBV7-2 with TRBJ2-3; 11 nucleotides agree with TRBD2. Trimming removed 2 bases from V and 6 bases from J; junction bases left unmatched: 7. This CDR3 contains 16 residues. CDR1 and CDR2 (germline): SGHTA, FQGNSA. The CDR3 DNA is TGTGCCAGCAGCTTAATAGCGGGAGGGACCAGGGATACGCAGTATTTT. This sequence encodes CASSLIAGGTRDTQYF.

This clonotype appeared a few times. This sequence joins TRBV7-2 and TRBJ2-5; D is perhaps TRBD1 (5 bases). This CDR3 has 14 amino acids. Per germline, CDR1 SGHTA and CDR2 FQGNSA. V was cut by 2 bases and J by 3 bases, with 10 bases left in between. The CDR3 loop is CASSLYPDKETQYF. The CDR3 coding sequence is TGTGCCAGCAGCTTATATCCGGACAAAGAGACCCAGTACTTC.

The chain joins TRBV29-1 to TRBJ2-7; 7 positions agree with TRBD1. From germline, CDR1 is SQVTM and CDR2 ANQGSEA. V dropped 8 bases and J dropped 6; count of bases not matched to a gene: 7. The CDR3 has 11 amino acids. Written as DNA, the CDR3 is TGCAGCACCAACTCAGGGGGCGAGCAGTACTTC. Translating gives CSTNSGGEQYF.

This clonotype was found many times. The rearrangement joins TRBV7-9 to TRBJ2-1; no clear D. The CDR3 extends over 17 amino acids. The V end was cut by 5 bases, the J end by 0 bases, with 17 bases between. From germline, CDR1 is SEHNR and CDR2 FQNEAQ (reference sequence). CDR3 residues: CASSPRGHQSSYNEQFF. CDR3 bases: TGTGCCAGCAGCCCCCGAGGTCATCAAAGCTCCTACAATGAGCAGTTCTTC.

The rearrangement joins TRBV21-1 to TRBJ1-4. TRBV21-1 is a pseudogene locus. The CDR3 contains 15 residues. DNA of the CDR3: TGTGCCAGCAGCAAGATGGGGGCGACTAATGAAAAACTGTTTTTT. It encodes CASSKMGATNEKLFF.

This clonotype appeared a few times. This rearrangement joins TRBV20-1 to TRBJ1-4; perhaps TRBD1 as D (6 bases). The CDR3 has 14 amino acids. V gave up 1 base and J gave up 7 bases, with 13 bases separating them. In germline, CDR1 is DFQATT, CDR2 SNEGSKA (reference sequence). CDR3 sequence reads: CSARGGGGGEKLFF. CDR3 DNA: TGCAGTGCTAGAGGTGGAGGAGGGGGTGAAAAACTGTTTTTT.

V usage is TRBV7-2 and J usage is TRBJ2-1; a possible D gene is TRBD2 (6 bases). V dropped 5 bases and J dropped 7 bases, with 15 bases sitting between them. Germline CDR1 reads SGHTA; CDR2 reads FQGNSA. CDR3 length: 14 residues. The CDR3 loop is CASSRVGGMNEQFF. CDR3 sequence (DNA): TGTGCCAGCAGCAGGGTGGGGGGAATGAATGAGCAGTTCTTC. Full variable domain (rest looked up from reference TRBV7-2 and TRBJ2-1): GAGVSQSPSNKVTEKGKDVELRCDPISGHTALYWYRQSLGQGLEFLIYFQGNSAPDKSGLPSDRFSAERTGGSVSTLTIQRTQQEDSAVYLCASSRVGGMNEQFFGPGTRLTVL.

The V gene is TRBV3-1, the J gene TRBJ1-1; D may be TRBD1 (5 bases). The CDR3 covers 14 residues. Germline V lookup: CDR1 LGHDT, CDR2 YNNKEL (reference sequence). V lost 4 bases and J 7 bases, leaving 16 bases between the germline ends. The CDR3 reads CASSPLRSGGEAFF. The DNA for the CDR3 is TGTGCCAGCAGCCCCTTACGGTCGGGGGGTGAAGCTTTCTTT.

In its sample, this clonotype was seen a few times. The CDR3 is CASSYGQGYYGYTF. CDR3 nucleotide sequence: TGTGCCAGCAGTTACGGACAGGGGTACTATGGCTACACCTTC. The J gene is TRBJ1-2, the V gene TRBV6-2 or TRBV6-3; 9 bases are a match to TRBD1. The germline CDR1 and CDR2 sequences are MNHEY and SVGEGT. The V segment lost 2 bases and the J segment 3 bases; nucleotides outside the gene matches: 1. The CDR3 is 14 residues long.